The 3 T cell receptor beta chains below were found in one sample sequenced in a study of cytomegalovirus exposure and HLA in healthy donors. The PCR employed 60 Vbeta primers together with 13 Jbeta primers. Assay: immunoSEQ multiplex PCR; the TCRdb copy retains only in-frame clones and omits some. In the table there are some 140,000 clones, roughly three fifths of which are singletons. Material: PBMCs. Receptor source: a woman in her thirties or forties in good health and CMV-seronegative.

This clone has just a few counts. The chain couples TRBV29-1 to TRBJ2-1; 13 bases line up with TRBD2. Trimming at V came to 5 bases and at J to 9 bases, leaving 16 bases not matched to a gene. From germline, CDR1 is SQVTM and CDR2 ANQGSEA. The CDR3 covers 17 residues. The DNA for the CDR3 is TGCAGCGTTCATACACTTTTTACTAGCGGGGGGGCCGGTGAGCAGTTCTTC. Translating it yields CSVHTLFTSGGAGEQFF.

This clone was observed a single time. This rearrangement joins TRBV19 to TRBJ2-5; D possibly corresponds to TRBD2 (5 bases). The CDR3 sequence is 16 residues long. V gave up 5 bases and J gave up 5 bases, with 21 bases separating them. Germline assignment: CDR1 LNHDA and CDR2 SQIVND (reference sequence). CDR3 DNA: TGTGCCAGTAGTCCAGACGTAGCGACCTCGTGGGAGACCCAGTACTTC. It codes for CASSPDVATSWETQYF.

The chain combines TRBV19 with TRBJ1-5; D is unclear. Germline-derived CDR1 and CDR2 are LNHDA and SQIVND (reference sequence). The CDR3 totals 14 residues. V shed 7 bases and J shed 4 bases, with 14 bases lying between them. This CDR3 reads CASTVWAVNQPQHF. As DNA, the CDR3 is TGTGCCAGTACGGTCTGGGCAGTTAATCAGCCCCAGCATTTT.